Below are 10 T cell receptor beta chains sequenced from a single sample in a study of identical twins. One entry per CDR3 protein results from TCRdb running MiXCR on the 5' RACE reads. The sample holds 300,000 to 400,000 distinct CDR3 sequences; around an eighth are singletons and the top ten take just over 7%. The sample was also linked to a second study, of yellow fever vaccine responses in identical twins.

Sequenced sample: CD8+ T cells sorted from blood. The origin of the receptors is a woman in her late teens or twenties in good health.

There are a few counts of this clonotype. This sequence joins TRBV11-2 and TRBJ2-1; 10 positions agree with TRBD2. CDR3 length equals 15 residues. Germline V gene sequence: CDR1 SGHAT, CDR2 FQNNGV. V dropped 5 bases and J dropped 6; count of bases not matched to a gene: 7. The CDR3 sequence: CASSTSGRAGNEQFF. In nucleotides, the CDR3 is TGTGCCAGCAGCACGAGCGGGAGGGCTGGCAATGAGCAGTTCTTC.

V and J are TRBV12-3 or TRBV12-4 and TRBJ1-5; tentative D call: TRBD1 (5 bases). V lost 3 bases and J 4 bases, leaving 16 bases between the germline ends. The CDR3 covers 16 residues. CDR3 residues: CASSLDEGRGNQPQHF. The DNA for the CDR3 is TGTGCCAGCAGTTTGGATGAGGGTCGGGGGAATCAGCCCCAGCATTTT.

In this sample, this clonotype turned up a few times. The chain is built from TRBV6-4 and TRBJ2-3; D is unresolved. The CDR3 has 16 amino acids. The germline CDR1 and CDR2 sequences are MRHNA and SNTAGT. Trimming stripped 2 bases from V and 0 bases from J, with 12 bases between. CDR3 loop: CASSDTSATSTDTQYF. CDR3 bases: TGTGCCAGCAGTGACACGAGCGCGACTAGCACAGATACGCAGTATTTT.

The rearrangement joins TRBV9 to TRBJ2-3, with D tentatively TRBD2 (6 bases). The CDR3 extends over 13 amino acids. Trimming cost V 0 bases and J 10 bases, with 12 bases left between them. The germline V gene has CDR1 SGDLS and CDR2 YYNGEE. As DNA, the CDR3 is TGTGCCAGCAGCGTAGGTGGGGGAGGTGCGCAGTATTTT. This sequence encodes CASSVGGGGAQYF.

The chain is built from TRBV6-2 or TRBV6-3 and TRBJ1-2, with 7 bases lining up with TRBD1. Per germline, CDR1 MNHEY and CDR2 SVGEGT. J was trimmed by 4 bases and V by 0 bases; bases with no gene match: 2. CDR3 length: 14 residues. The DNA of the CDR3 is TGTGCCAGCAGTTACTCGGGACAGACCTATGGCTACACCTTC. Protein: CASSYSGQTYGYTF.

A few counts support this clonotype. The V call is TRBV27, the J call TRBJ2-2, with TRBD2 identical over 9 bases. The germline V gene has CDR1 MNHEY and CDR2 SMNVEV (reference sequence). Trimming at V came to 0 bases and at J to 0 bases, leaving 2 bases not matched to a gene. The CDR3 contains 17 residues. The chain's CDR3 is CASSLSGGGANTGELFF. CDR3 DNA: TGTGCCAGCAGTTTATCAGGCGGGGGGGCGAACACCGGGGAGCTGTTTTTT.

The chain couples TRBV20-1 to TRBJ2-1, with 7 bases identical to TRBD2. The CDR3 runs 14 residues. With 0 bases clipped from V and 9 bases from J, the junction kept 8 bases outside the gene matches. Germline V lookup: CDR1 DFQATT, CDR2 SNEGSKA (reference sequence). The CDR3 DNA reads TGCAGTGCTAGAGAGGGAGGGGAGGCGAGTGAGCAGTTCTTC. Its protein is CSAREGGEASEQFF.

The V call is TRBV27, the J call TRBJ1-2; 7 bases agree with TRBD1. With 2 bases clipped from V and 4 bases from J, the junction kept 7 bases outside the gene matches. CDR3 length: 15 residues. CDR1 MNHEY and CDR2 SMNVEV come from the germline V gene (reference sequence). CDR3 amino acids: CASSLNWDSAYGYTF. CDR3 nucleotides: TGTGCCAGCAGTTTAAATTGGGACAGTGCCTATGGCTACACCTTC.

This clonotype was detected many times. V gene TRBV12-3 or TRBV12-4 combines with J gene TRBJ2-1; D is possibly TRBD2 (5 bases). V shed 6 bases and J shed 0 bases, with 9 bases lying between them. The CDR3 length is 14 residues. The CDR3 region is CASSTGSSYNEQFF. CDR3 nucleotides: TGTGCCAGCAGCACGGGATCCTCCTACAATGAGCAGTTCTTC.

V is TRBV28 and J is TRBJ2-3; tentatively, D is TRBD2 (6 bases). V was pared by 2 bases and J by 1 base, with 7 bases between. The CDR3 sequence is 14 residues long. Germline CDR1 reads MDHEN; CDR2 reads SYDVKM. The CDR3 protein is CASSLPSGTDTQYF. Here the CDR3 DNA reads TGTGCCAGCAGTTTACCTAGCGGCACAGATACGCAGTATTTT.